These 26 T cell receptor beta chains came from one sample sequenced in a study of blood T cell dynamics during melanoma immunotherapy. Time point described: pre-treatment baseline. Produced via immunoSEQ multiplex PCR; TCRdb's table is partial and in-frame only. This sample has tens of thousands of clones, with roughly 86% found just once. The specimen was blood, collected from a patient treated with checkpoint blockade. The receptors were gathered from a human donor with melanoma.

The genes are TRBV10-3 and TRBJ2-3; 9 bases align to TRBD1. CDR1 and CDR2 from the germline V gene are ENHRY and SYGVKD. The length of the CDR3 is 14 residues. After removal of 10 bases from V and 5 bases from J, the junction contained 10 bases not matched to a gene. The CDR3: CATGDRVTRDTQYF. As DNA, the CDR3 is TGTGCCACGGGGGACAGGGTAACTAGAGATACGCAGTATTTT.

CDR3 amino acids: CASSFTSGSGNEQFF. The CDR3 bases are TGTGCCAGCAGCTTTACTAGCGGGAGTGGAAATGAGCAGTTCTTC. The genes are TRBV7-3 and TRBJ2-1, with 11 bases lining up with TRBD2. V shed 3 bases, J shed 7 bases, and the junction held 5 bases outside the gene matches. This CDR3 comprises 15 residues. Germline lookup yields CDR1 SGHTA and CDR2 FQGTGA.

This clone appeared a single time. The chain uses TRBV25-1 and TRBJ2-5, with D perhaps TRBD1 (7 bases). The J call is in doubt because the DNA end fits TRBJ2-7 better. This CDR3 has 13 residues. In germline, CDR1 is MGHDK, CDR2 SYGVNS. CDR3 in DNA: TGTGCCACCAGACAGGGAGGAACCTACGAGCAGTACTTC. Its protein product is CATRQGGTYEQYF.

This chain connects TRBV6-5 to TRBJ1-1, with 8 bases that match TRBD1. CDR3 length equals 13 residues. Per the germline V gene, CDR1 is MNHEY and CDR2 is SVGAGI. The ends lost 10 bases at V and 1 base at J; junction bases unmatched: 5. This CDR3 is CATVDRGNTEAFF. CDR3 nucleotides: TGTGCCACCGTCGACAGGGGGAACACTGAAGCTTTCTTT.

The chain carries TRBV28 and TRBJ1-1; D perhaps matches TRBD1 (6 bases). V gave up 6 bases and J gave up 5 bases, with 16 bases separating them. Germline V CDR1 and CDR2: MDHEN, SYDVKM. The CDR3 runs to 14 residues. For the CDR3, the DNA is TGTGCCAGCAGGACCTTACAGGGTCGGACTGAAGCTTTCTTT. Translated, it gives CASRTLQGRTEAFF.

The V gene is TRBV19, the J gene TRBJ2-7, with D possibly matching TRBD2 (5 bases). Germline V gene sequence: CDR1 LNHDA, CDR2 SQIVND (reference sequence). V was trimmed by 3 bases and J by 3 bases, leaving 9 bases between them. This CDR3 is 13 amino acids long. The CDR3 sequence is CASSMGGLYEQYF. For the CDR3, the DNA is TGTGCCAGTAGTATGGGCGGACTCTACGAGCAGTACTTC.

The J gene is TRBJ2-7, the V gene TRBV28, with 8 bases fitting TRBD2. With V trimmed by 4 bases and J by 4 bases, 9 bases remained unmatched. Per the germline V gene, CDR1 is MDHEN and CDR2 is SYDVKM. CDR3 size: 15 residues. CDR3 loop: CASSSGLVIGYEQYF. In nucleotides, the CDR3 is TGTGCCAGCAGTTCGGGACTAGTCATTGGGTACGAGCAGTACTTC.

This chain joins TRBV18 and TRBJ1-5; D uncertain. The germline gives CDR1 KGHSH, CDR2 LQKENI. The CDR3 is 13 residues long. V gave up 3 bases and J gave up 4 bases, with 7 bases separating them. CDR3 in amino acids: CASSPAENQPQHF. CDR3 bases: TGTGCCAGCTCACCGGCGGAAAATCAGCCCCAGCATTTT.

This clone was seen only once. The rearrangement joins TRBV2 to TRBJ2-3, with D possibly matching TRBD2 (6 bases). V was cut by 6 bases and J by 1 base, with 14 bases left in between. This CDR3 region has 15 residues. In germline, CDR1 is SNHLY, CDR2 FYNNEI. The CDR3 loop reads CASSPGTGGTDTQYF. In DNA, the CDR3 is TGTGCCAGCAGCCCCGGGACGGGGGGCACAGATACGCAGTATTTT.

CDR3 bases: TGTGCCAGCTCACCCTCCGGGACAGGGTTTTGGTACGAGCAGTACTTC. Amino acids: CASSPSGTGFWYEQYF. The rearrangement joins TRBV18 to TRBJ2-7, with TRBD1 identical over 9 bases. The CDR3 covers 16 residues. Germline loops: CDR1 KGHSH, CDR2 LQKENI. The J segment lost 4 bases and the V segment lost 3 bases, leaving 10 bases of the junction unmatched.

CDR3 sequence reads: CASSQNTGFGINQPQHF. CDR3 bases: TGTGCCAGCAGCCAGAATACAGGGTTCGGAATCAATCAGCCCCAGCATTTT. V gene TRBV7-8 combines with J gene TRBJ1-5, with D tentatively TRBD1 (6 bases). Deletions cut 5 bases from V and 3 bases from J, with 20 bases between. This CDR3 is 17 amino acids long. Germline loops: CDR1 SGHVS, CDR2 FQNEAQ. The variable domain in full, completed from reference TRBV7-8 and TRBJ1-5, reads GAGVSQSPRYKVAKRGQDVALRCDPISGHVSLFWYQQALGQGPEFLTYFQNEAQLDKSGLPSDRFFAERPEGSVSTLKIQRTQQEDSAVYLCASSQNTGFGINQPQHFGDGTRLSIL.

The V gene is TRBV7-6, the J gene TRBJ2-7, with D maybe TRBD1 (6 bases). Germline V gene lookup returns CDR1 SGHVS and CDR2 FNYEAQ. The CDR3 totals 15 residues. V lost 4 bases and J lost 4, with 17 bases in between. CDR3 protein: CASSSRTESLYEQYF. The CDR3 DNA follows: TGTGCCAGCAGCTCCCGGACAGAGAGTCTTTACGAGCAGTACTTC.

The CDR3 here is CSVQSDPNYGYTF. The CDR3 nucleotides are TGCAGCGTTCAAAGTGACCCTAACTATGGCTACACCTTC. The rearrangement uses TRBV29-1 and TRBJ1-2; D ambiguous. The ends were cut back, 5 bases at V and 0 bases at J, with 10 bases in the middle. The CDR3 covers 13 residues. CDR1 and CDR2 from the germline V gene are SQVTM and ANQGSEA.

The J gene is TRBJ2-3, the V gene TRBV21-1; TRBD2 reflects the table's D call only, with no check against the DNA. TRBV21-1 is termed a pseudogene. CDR3 length equals 15 residues. The CDR3 spells CASSKAGVGTDTQYF. Here the CDR3 DNA reads TGTGCCAGCAGCAAAGCGGGAGTGGGCACAGATACGCAGTATTTT.

The rearrangement links TRBV5-6 to TRBJ2-2; no clear D gene. Germline-derived CDR1 and CDR2 are SGHDT and YYEEEE. Trimming pared 0 bases from V and 5 bases from J, leaving 8 bases between. The CDR3 loop spans 14 amino acids. The CDR3: CASSLGSQTGELFF. In DNA, the CDR3 is TGTGCCAGCAGCTTGGGGAGCCAGACCGGGGAGCTGTTTTTT.

This clone was seen a single time. The chain carries TRBV9 and TRBJ2-3, with D possibly TRBD2 on 6 matching bases. Germline V gene lookup returns CDR1 SGDLS and CDR2 YYNGEE. The CDR3 is 15 residues long. V was shortened by 1 base and J by 2 bases, with 11 bases between the two germline ends. DNA of the CDR3: TGTGCCAGCAGCGTAAGGGAGGCCAACACAGATACGCAGTATTTT. Translation gives CASSVREANTDTQYF.

The CDR3 DNA is TGTGCCAGCAGCGTTTCCCCATTGGGGGGCTACGAGCAGTACTTC. Protein product: CASSVSPLGGYEQYF. The chain employs TRBV5-4 and TRBJ2-7, with D perhaps matching TRBD2 (6 bases). Germline V gene lookup returns CDR1 SGHNT and CDR2 YYREEE (reference sequence). CDR3 length: 15 residues. Trimming pared 4 bases from V and 3 bases from J, leaving 17 bases between. The full variable domain, with the rest looked up from reference TRBV5-4 and TRBJ2-7, is ETGVTQSPTHLIKTRGQQVTLRCSSQSGHNTVSWYQQALGQGPQFIFQYYREEENGRGNFPPRFSGLQFPNYSSELNVNALELDDSALYLCASSVSPLGGYEQYFGPGTRLTVT.

The chain has TRBV4-2 and TRBJ2-7; tentatively, D is TRBD2 (6 bases). This CDR3 has 17 residues. CDR1 and CDR2 from the germline V gene are LGHNA and YNFKEQ. The V and J ends lost 0 bases and 2 bases respectively, with 17 bases between them. The CDR3 sequence is CASSQEPLGLLPYEQYF. The DNA for the CDR3 is TGTGCCAGCAGCCAAGAGCCCCTCGGACTACTCCCCTACGAGCAGTACTTC.

The gene calls are TRBV7-8 and TRBJ2-1; 10 nucleotides match TRBD2. The CDR3 length is 18 residues. Germline loops: CDR1 SGHVS, CDR2 FQNEAQ. V lost 4 bases to trimming and J lost 12 bases; unmatched junction nucleotides: 21. CDR3 sequence reads: CASSSVRAGTSASGVQFF. Here the CDR3 DNA reads TGTGCCAGCAGCTCTGTGCGGGCCGGGACTAGCGCTTCAGGGGTGCAGTTCTTC. The whole variable domain, remainder taken from reference TRBV7-8 and TRBJ2-1, is GAGVSQSPRYKVAKRGQDVALRCDPISGHVSLFWYQQALGQGPEFLTYFQNEAQLDKSGLPSDRFFAERPEGSVSTLKIQRTQQEDSAVYLCASSSVRAGTSASGVQFFGPGTRLTVL.

This clone was detected only a few times. The genes are TRBV5-4 and TRBJ1-2, with no clear D. Germline V gene sequence: CDR1 SGHNT, CDR2 YYREEE (reference sequence). The CDR3 is 13 amino acids. V was clipped by 6 bases and J by 2 bases, with 11 bases between them. The CDR3 region is CASTPTVNYGYTF. The CDR3 DNA is TGTGCCAGCACCCCGACGGTGAACTATGGCTACACCTTC.

The chain recombines TRBV30 with TRBJ2-2; D is perhaps TRBD2 (6 bases). Looked up from germline, CDR1 is GTSNPN and CDR2 is SVGIG (reference sequence). The CDR3 is 14 amino acids. Trimming removed 3 bases at V and 6 bases at J, with 14 bases between. The CDR3, as DNA: TGTGCCTGGAGGAGTTCCGGAGGGGCCGGGGAGCTGTTTTTT. Encoded protein: CAWRSSGGAGELFF.

The chain recombines TRBV5-5 with TRBJ1-1; 7 positions match TRBD1. There are 13 residues in the CDR3. Looked up from germline, CDR1 is SGHKS and CDR2 is YYEKEE (reference sequence). The trim removed 4 bases at V and 4 bases at J, leaving 4 bases unmatched. The CDR3 coding sequence is TGTGCCAGCAGCGCGACAGGGCCCACTGAAGCTTTCTTT. The encoded protein is CASSATGPTEAFF.

V and J are TRBV11-2 and TRBJ2-5; the D is unclear. The germline gives CDR1 SGHAT, CDR2 FQNNGV. The CDR3 spans 14 residues. Trimming took off 3 bases at V and 1 base at J, with 9 bases between the two ends. The CDR3 coding sequence is TGTGCCAGCAGCTTGGTCGCTAGCCAAGAGACCCAGTACTTC. The encoded protein is CASSLVASQETQYF. Full variable domain (remainder filled in from reference TRBV11-2 and TRBJ2-5): EAGVAQSPRYKIIEKRQSVAFWCNPISGHATLYWYQQILGQGPKLLIQFQNNGVVDDSQLPKDRFSAERLKGVDSTLKIQPAKLEDSAVYLCASSLVASQETQYFGPGTRLLVL.

The rearrangement links TRBV7-3 to TRBJ2-2; D not resolved. CDR3 length equals 14 residues. Trimming removed 11 bases at V and 0 bases at J, with 13 bases between. In germline, CDR1 is SGHTA, CDR2 FQGTGA. The CDR3 bases are TGTGCCTCAATGATGGCTTCGAACACCGGGGAGCTGTTTTTT. Amino acid sequence: CASMMASNTGELFF.

This clone was observed a few times. The V and J genes are TRBV19 and TRBJ1-5; D not resolved. V gave up 1 base and J gave up 1 base, with 20 bases separating them. The germline gives CDR1 LNHDA, CDR2 SQIVND (reference sequence). The CDR3 sequence is 19 residues long. CDR3 DNA: TGTGCCAGTAGTATAGGGCGGATTCTGGGGAGAGAAAGCAATCAGCCCCAGCATTTT. This sequence encodes CASSIGRILGRESNQPQHF.

The chain is built from TRBV5-1 and TRBJ2-1; TRBD2 agrees at 12 bases. The V gene end was trimmed by 0 bases and the J gene end by 3 bases; junction bases not matched to a gene: 7. CDR1 is SGHRS, CDR2 YFSETQ, per germline. The CDR3 is 18 residues long. The CDR3 coding sequence is TGCGCCAGCAGCTTGGGACTAGCGGGGGCCTACGGCTACAATGAGCAGTTCTTC. This translates into CASSLGLAGAYGYNEQFF.